This passage covers 18 T cell receptor beta chains from one sample sequenced in a study of blood T cell repertoires in COVID-19. TCRdb's table, derived via immunoSEQ multiplex PCR, lists solely in-frame clones and lacks some. The sample has roughly 290,000 clones, about 89% seen once; the top ten hold roughly an eighth. The sequenced material came from peripheral blood. The receptors were sampled from a woman in her sixties with acute or convalescent COVID-19.

This sequence joins TRBV5-5 and TRBJ2-1; 9 positions agree with TRBD1. This CDR3 has 15 residues. Germline V lookup: CDR1 SGHKS, CDR2 YYEKEE (reference sequence). V trimming: 2 bases; J trimming: 4 bases; junction bases outside the gene matches: 4. The CDR3 here is CASSFPGTGYNEQFF. CDR3 sequence (DNA): TGTGCCAGCAGCTTCCCCGGGACAGGGTACAATGAGCAGTTCTTC.

As to this clone: This CDR3 is also generated by other DNA sequences in the sample. V gene TRBV5-1 combines with J gene TRBJ1-6; D not certain. Germline V lookup: CDR1 SGHRS, CDR2 YFSETQ. The CDR3 is 12 residues long. With 4 bases removed from V and 5 bases from J, the gap between germline ends came to 4 bases. The CDR3 protein is CASSPDNSPLHF. CDR3 DNA: TGCGCCAGCAGCCCAGATAATTCACCCCTCCACTTT.

This chain uses TRBV5-1 with TRBJ1-1; 8 bases line up with TRBD1. The germline V gene encodes CDR1 SGHRS and CDR2 YFSETQ. V lost 4 bases to trimming and J lost 2 bases; unmatched junction nucleotides: 13. The CDR3 sequence is 17 residues long. Written as DNA, the CDR3 is TGCGCCAGCAGCACCAGACTGCAGGGGGCTGTAAACACTGAAGCTTTCTTT. Residues: CASSTRLQGAVNTEAFF.

This chain uses TRBV19 with TRBJ2-1; 11 bases align to TRBD1. This CDR3 spans 17 amino acids. The germline V gene encodes CDR1 LNHDA and CDR2 SQIVND (reference sequence). J was trimmed by 7 bases and V by 3 bases; bases with no gene match: 11. CDR3 in amino acids: CASSIRPGTGGKNEQFF. DNA for the CDR3: TGTGCCAGTAGTATTCGCCCCGGGACAGGGGGAAAGAATGAGCAGTTCTTC. The entire variable domain, with the rest obtained from reference TRBV19 and TRBJ2-1, is as follows: DGGITQSPKYLFRKEGQNVTLSCEQNLNHDAMYWYRQDPGQGLRLIYYSQIVNDFQKGDIAEGYSVSREKKESFPLTVTSAQKNPTAFYLCASSIRPGTGGKNEQFFGPGTRLTVL.

The rearrangement links TRBV6-5 to TRBJ1-5; 8 bases map to TRBD1. The CDR3 sequence is 15 residues long. CDR1 is MNHEY, CDR2 SVGAGI, per germline. The V segment lost 6 bases and the J segment 3 bases; nucleotides outside the gene matches: 7. The CDR3 DNA is TGTGCCAGCAGACCCGGGACAGGACTCAATCAGCCCCAGCATTTT. Its translation is CASRPGTGLNQPQHF.

CDR3 sequence: CASSPMMSGRMLEQFF. The CDR3 DNA reads as TGTGCCAGTTCCCCTATGATGAGCGGGAGAATGCTTGAGCAGTTCTTC. The rearrangement uses TRBV3-1 (or the pseudogene TRBV3-2) and TRBJ2-1, with 8 bases that match TRBD2. CDR3 size: 16 residues. V gave up 9 bases and J gave up 9 bases; unmatched junction bases: 19. The germline CDR1 and CDR2 sequences are LGHDT and YNNKEL (reference sequence).

The rearrangement joins TRBV4-3 to TRBJ2-5, with 8 bases identical to TRBD1. Germline trimming cut 0 bases from V and 4 bases from J; bases unmatched to any gene: 4. The germline gives CDR1 LGHNA, CDR2 YSLEER. The CDR3 is 15 residues long. The CDR3 DNA follows: TGCGCCAGCAGCCAAGAGAGGGACAGGAGAGAGACCCAGTACTTC. Translating it yields CASSQERDRRETQYF.

This chain links TRBV7-2 with TRBJ1-3; possible D gene TRBD1, 5 bases. CDR3 size: 14 residues. Trimming removed 2 bases at V and 3 bases at J, with 8 bases between. The germline CDR1 and CDR2 sequences are SGHTA and FQGNSA. CDR3 residues: CASSLRGGGNTIYF. The CDR3 DNA is TGTGCCAGCAGCTTAAGGGGTGGTGGAAACACCATATATTTT.

The chain joins TRBV7-9 to TRBJ2-7, with D maybe TRBD1 (6 bases). The germline V gene has CDR1 SEHNR and CDR2 FQNEAQ (reference sequence). Trimming removed 5 bases from V and 9 bases from J, with 14 bases in between. CDR3 length equals 12 residues. In nucleotides, the CDR3 is TGTGCCAGCAGCAAGGGGGACCTGACGCAGTACTTC. This codes for CASSKGDLTQYF.

This chain links TRBV19 with TRBJ2-1; 13 nucleotides match TRBD2. CDR1 is LNHDA and CDR2 is SQIVND in the germline V gene (reference sequence). This CDR3 has 19 amino acids. With 5 bases clipped from V and 8 bases from J, the junction kept 18 bases outside the gene matches. CDR3 nucleotides: TGTGCCAGTAGTGCCCATCTGGACACGGGACTAGCGGGATTTTATGAGCAGTTCTTC. Translating gives CASSAHLDTGLAGFYEQFF.

The chain recombines TRBV15 with TRBJ1-1; 7 bases match TRBD1. CDR1 LNHNV and CDR2 YYDKDF come from the germline V gene (reference sequence). The V segment lost 4 bases and the J segment 9 bases; nucleotides outside the gene matches: 5. CDR3 size: 12 residues. The CDR3 region has the DNA TGTGCCACCAGCATTCCGGGACAGAAAGCTTTCTTT. Its protein product is CATSIPGQKAFF.

This clone was seen a few times. The gene calls are TRBV19 and TRBJ1-5; tentative D call: TRBD1 (5 bases). The germline CDR1 and CDR2 sequences are LNHDA and SQIVND (reference sequence). There are 15 residues in the CDR3. The V end was cut by 6 bases, the J end by 2 bases, with 14 bases between. The CDR3 loop is CASRSREVGNQPQHF. The CDR3 DNA reads as TGTGCCAGTAGGTCCAGGGAGGTGGGCAATCAGCCCCAGCATTTT.

The V gene is TRBV3-1 (or the pseudogene TRBV3-2), the J gene TRBJ1-1; D is ambiguous. V was clipped by 3 bases and J by 3 bases, with 8 bases between them. The germline CDR1 and CDR2 sequences are LGHDT and YNNKEL (reference sequence). CDR3 length equals 13 residues. CDR3 sequence (DNA): TGTGCCAGCAGCCAGTCCACACACACTGAAGCTTTCTTT. Its protein product is CASSQSTHTEAFF.

J is TRBJ2-7 and V is TRBV6-2 or TRBV6-3, with a possible D match to TRBD1 (5 bases). Germline CDR1 reads MNHEY; CDR2 reads SVGEGT. The V gene lost 0 bases and the J gene lost 0 bases, with 9 bases spanning the gap. The CDR3 is 15 residues long. The CDR3 nucleotides read TGTGCCAGCAGTTACTCGGCAGGGATCTCCTACGAGCAGTACTTC. It codes for CASSYSAGISYEQYF.

The chain joins TRBV4-2 to TRBJ1-2, with TRBD1 matching over 9 bases. Looked up from germline, CDR1 is LGHNA and CDR2 is YNFKEQ. This CDR3 spans 15 amino acids. The V gene end was trimmed by 0 bases and the J gene end by 8 bases; junction bases not matched to a gene: 7. The CDR3 loop reads CASSQDLQGALGYTF. The DNA for the CDR3 is TGTGCCAGCAGCCAAGATCTACAGGGGGCGCTCGGCTACACCTTC.

This clone was seen a single time. This rearrangement joins TRBV28 to TRBJ2-7; D possibly corresponds to TRBD2 (7 bases). Germline assignment: CDR1 MDHEN and CDR2 SYDVKM. V shed 2 bases and J shed 6 bases, with 17 bases lying between them. The CDR3 runs 15 residues. The CDR3 DNA reads as TGTGCCAGCAGTTTAGGGGGGGGGCGCGTAGTCGAGCAGTACTTC. Translated, it gives CASSLGGGRVVEQYF.

The rearrangement uses TRBV21-1 and TRBJ1-5; TRBD1, as called in the table, went unchecked against the DNA. TRBV21-1 is a known pseudogene. This CDR3 is 20 amino acids long. The CDR3 region has the DNA TGTGCCAGCAGCAAAGGTGGACAGGGGGAGTGGATTAATAGCAATCAGCCCCAGCATTTT. It yields the protein CASSKGGQGEWINSNQPQHF.

The V and J genes are TRBV7-9 and TRBJ2-1; possible D gene TRBD2, 6 bases. V gave up 7 bases and J gave up 1 base, with 14 bases separating them. Germline assignment: CDR1 SEHNR and CDR2 FQNEAQ (reference sequence). This CDR3 comprises 15 residues. The DNA for the CDR3 is TGTGCCAGCAAACGGGAGTCGCGATCCTACAATGAGCAGTTCTTC. Translation: CASKRESRSYNEQFF. Full variable domain (missing parts from reference TRBV7-9 and TRBJ2-1): DTGVSQNPRHKITKRGQNVTFRCDPISEHNRLYWYRQTLGQGPEFLTYFQNEAQLEKSRLLSDRFSAERPKGSFSTLEIQRTEQGDSAMYLCASKRESRSYNEQFFGPGTRLTVL.